This is a list of T cell receptor beta chains from one sample in a study of control samples from healthy donors and cancer patients. Profiled with immunoSEQ multiplex PCR; TCRdb holds only in-frame clones, not every one. Of 130,000 to 150,000 clones in the sample, about 91% are singletons; the top ten hold more than 3%. Material for sequencing was blood. The receptors shown here come from a man aged 30-40 years in good health. Both conserved end residues are part of each CDR3. A D gene is named only where the DNA matches it firmly. Some rows mark clone size as missing; the rest say once, few, many or name a class of expanded clone.

>TRBV5-3|.|TRBJ1-6|.
TGTGCCAGCCTTCGGTGGGCGAGGGTTTCACCCCTCCACTTT
CASLRWARVSPLHF
>TRBV10-1|.|TRBJ1-3|.
TGCGCCAGCAGTGAGTCCGGCAGGTCCTCTGGAAACACCATATATTTT
CASSESGRSSGNTIYF
>TRBV6-5|TRBD1|TRBJ1-5|once
TGTGCCATCACTCCACAGGGGGCGAATCAGCCCCAGCATTTT
CAITPQGANQPQHF
>TRBV5-1|.|TRBJ1-4|.
TGCGCCAGCAGCTTGGAGGGCTCTAATGAAAAACTGTTTTTT
CASSLEGSNEKLFF
>TRBV19|TRBD2|TRBJ2-7|.
TGTGCCAGTAGTATGGTACTAGCGGGGGGGCCCTACGAGCAGTACTTC
CASSMVLAGGPYEQYF
>TRBV7-8|.|TRBJ1-2|.
TGTGCCAGCAGCTTAGGCTGGGCAGGGAACTATGGCTACACCTTC
CASSLGWAGNYGYTF
>TRBV19|.|TRBJ2-7|.
TGTGCCAGTAGAGATAGGGCAGGTGTCCCCTACGAGCAGTACTTC
CASRDRAGVPYEQYF
>TRBV12-5|TRBD1|TRBJ1-6|.
TGTGCTAGTGGTTTGATGACAGGGAATAATTCACCCCTCCACTTT
CASGLMTGNNSPLHF
>TRBV6-5|TRBD1|TRBJ1-1|.
TGTGCCAGCAGTTACTCCCCTGACAGGGGAGGGACTGAAGCTTTCTTT
CASSYSPDRGGTEAFF
>TRBV11-3|.|TRBJ1-4|.
TGTGCCAGCAGCTTAGTCCCAGTTCCTGGGGAAGGGGAAAAACTGTTTTTT
CASSLVPVPGEGEKLFF
>TRBV4-2|.|TRBJ1-1|.
TGTGCCAGCAGCCCCCGACTCGGCACTGAAGCTTTCTTT
CASSPRLGTEAFF
>TRBV5-5|.|TRBJ2-4|.
TGTGCCAGCAGCTCGCCGGGACTAGCCAAAAACATTCAGTACTTC
CASSSPGLAKNIQYF
>TRBV25-1|.|TRBJ1-6|.
TGTGCCAGCAGCGAAACGTGGGGGGGAACCTCACCCCTCCACTTT
CASSETWGGTSPLHF
>TRBV10-3|TRBD2|TRBJ2-3|.
TGTGCCATCAGTGAGTCTAGCGGGGGGCCAGATACGCAGTATTTT
CAISESSGGPDTQYF
>TRBV30|.|TRBJ1-2|.
TGTGCCTGGAGTTTCGGGCATAACTATGGCTACACCTTC
CAWSFGHNYGYTF
>TRBV7-2|.|TRBJ1-4|.
TGTGCCAGCAGCTTAGCGTGGGACCGTGCAACTAATGAAAAACTGTTTTTT
CASSLAWDRATNEKLFF
>TRBV6-5|.|TRBJ2-7|.
TGTGCCAGCAGCCCAACTGGAGGGGGGGCCTACGAGCAGTACTTC
CASSPTGGGAYEQYF
>TRBV6-5|.|TRBJ1-2|.
TGTGCCAGCAGTACCGCGGGGGGGCCCTACGGCTACACCTTC
CASSTAGGPYGYTF
>TRBV5-6|.|TRBJ2-3|.
TGTGCCAGCAGCTTAAGCAGGGTTTTTAGAGATACGCAGTATTTT
CASSLSRVFRDTQYF
>TRBV5-1|TRBD1|TRBJ1-2|once
TGCGCCAGCAGCCCAAACGTGGGACAGGGGGCTCATGGCTACACCTTC
CASSPNVGQGAHGYTF
>TRBV7-9|.|TRBJ2-2|.
TGTGCCAGCAGCTTAGGTGCCGGGAACACCGGGGAGCTGTTTTTT
CASSLGAGNTGELFF
>TRBV5-1|TRBD1|TRBJ1-2|.
TGCGCCAGCAGCACAGGACAGGGCGCACATGGCTACACCTTC
CASSTGQGAHGYTF
>TRBV5-1|.|TRBJ1-5|.
TGCGCCAGCAGCCAGGACGGCTGGCAGCCCCAGCATTTT
CASSQDGWQPQHF
>TRBV5-1|TRBD2|TRBJ2-3|.
TGCGCCAGCAGCGTACTTAGCGGGGGGCATCAAGATACGCAGTATTTT
CASSVLSGGHQDTQYF